The clone carrying this T cell receptor beta chain showed up just a few times. The antigen is unknown. V lost 6 bases and J lost 0, with 18 bases in between. The CDR3 sequence is 16 residues long. The germline V gene encodes CDR1 SQVTM and CDR2 ANQGSEA. The data originate from a study of post-analysis software for immune sequencing data. General study points: With TRBV5-6, TRBV5-1 and TRBV20-1 included, about 5 TRBV segments were more frequent in patients than in controls.

Unique molecular identifiers were present in the TCR beta cDNA libraries. TCRdb independently ran MiXCR on the PCR reads; one entry per CDR3 protein. The repertoire has about 770,000 distinct CDR3 sequences, 35% to 55% of them found once; the top ten carry 4.9%. The receptor was isolated from a girl between 5 and 17 years old with multiple sclerosis. Sequenced input: blood. The chain is built from TRBV29-1 and TRBJ2-1, with D hard to call. The CDR3 spells CSVHESLVSSYNEQFF. The CDR3 DNA reads as TGCAGCGTCCATGAGTCATTAGTCAGCTCCTACAATGAGCAGTTCTTC.